This TCR beta chain was captured by sequencing in a study of CD8 T cells in ankylosing spondylitis. This clonotype was detected ten times or more. Its specificity is not known. The study's findings and limits: Previous work reported some of these motif variants in the synovial fluid and blood of reactive arthritis. Disease-linked clones were reportedly significantly enriched in matched ankylosing spondylitis synovial fluid.

Construction of TCR beta libraries was performed using quantitative 5'-RACE with molecular barcodes. Via MiXCR, TCRdb re-called the 5' RACE reads, giving one row per CDR3 protein. The table records nearly 350,000 distinct CDR3 sequences, roughly 14% of them present only once. Germline lookup yields CDR1 SGHRS and CDR2 YFSETQ. With 2 bases removed from V and 3 bases from J, the gap between germline ends came to 9 bases. There are 13 residues in the CDR3. V is TRBV5-1 and J is TRBJ2-7; D not certain. This TCR came from a male donor with ankylosing spondylitis or in good health (not recorded which). The sequencing input was blood, either unsorted or a sorted T cell fraction (not recorded which). CDR3 DNA: TGCGCCAGCAGCTTAGACCTTTTCTACGAGCAGTACTTC. It is translated as CASSLDLFYEQYF.